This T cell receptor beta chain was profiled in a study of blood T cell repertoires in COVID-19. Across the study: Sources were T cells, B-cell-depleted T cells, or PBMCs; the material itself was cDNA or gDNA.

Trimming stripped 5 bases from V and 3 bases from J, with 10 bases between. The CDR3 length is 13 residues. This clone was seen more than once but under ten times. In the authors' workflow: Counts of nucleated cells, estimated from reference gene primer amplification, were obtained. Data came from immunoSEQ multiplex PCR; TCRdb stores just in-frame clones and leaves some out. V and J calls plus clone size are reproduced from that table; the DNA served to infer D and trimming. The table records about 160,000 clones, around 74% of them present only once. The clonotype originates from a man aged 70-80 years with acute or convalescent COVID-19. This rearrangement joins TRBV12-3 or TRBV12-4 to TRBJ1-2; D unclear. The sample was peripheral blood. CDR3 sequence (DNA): TGTGCCAGCAGTCAGGAGGTGGACTATGGCTACACCTTC. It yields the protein CASSQEVDYGYTF.